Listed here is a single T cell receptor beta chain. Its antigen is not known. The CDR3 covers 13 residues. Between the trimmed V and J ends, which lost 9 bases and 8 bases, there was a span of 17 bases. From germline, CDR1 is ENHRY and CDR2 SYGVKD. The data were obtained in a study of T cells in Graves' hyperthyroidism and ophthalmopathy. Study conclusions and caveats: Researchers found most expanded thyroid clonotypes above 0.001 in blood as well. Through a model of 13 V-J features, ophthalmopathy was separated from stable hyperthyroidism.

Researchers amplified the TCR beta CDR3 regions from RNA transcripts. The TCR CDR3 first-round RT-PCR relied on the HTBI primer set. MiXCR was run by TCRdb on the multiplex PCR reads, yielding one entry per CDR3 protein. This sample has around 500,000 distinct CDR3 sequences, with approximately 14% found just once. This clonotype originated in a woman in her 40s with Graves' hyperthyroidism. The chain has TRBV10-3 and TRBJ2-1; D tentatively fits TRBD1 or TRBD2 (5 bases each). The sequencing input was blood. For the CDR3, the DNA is TGTGCCATAGGGGAGCGGTCGTACGATGAGCAGTTCTTC. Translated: CAIGERSYDEQFF.